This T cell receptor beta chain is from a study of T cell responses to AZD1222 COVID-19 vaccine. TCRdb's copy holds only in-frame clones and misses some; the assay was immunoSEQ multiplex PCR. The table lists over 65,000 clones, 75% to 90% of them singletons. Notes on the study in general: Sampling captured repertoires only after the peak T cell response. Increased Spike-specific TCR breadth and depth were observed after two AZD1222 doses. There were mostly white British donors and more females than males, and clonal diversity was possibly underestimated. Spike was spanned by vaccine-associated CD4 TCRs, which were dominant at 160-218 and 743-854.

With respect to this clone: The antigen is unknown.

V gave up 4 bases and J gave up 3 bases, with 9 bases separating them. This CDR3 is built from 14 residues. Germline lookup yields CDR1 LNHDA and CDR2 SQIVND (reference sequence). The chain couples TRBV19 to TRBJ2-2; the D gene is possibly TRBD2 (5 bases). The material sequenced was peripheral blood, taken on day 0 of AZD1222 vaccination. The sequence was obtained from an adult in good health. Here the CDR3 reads CASSTLVDTGELFF. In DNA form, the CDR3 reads TGTGCCAGTAGTACACTAGTGGACACCGGGGAGCTGTTTTTT.